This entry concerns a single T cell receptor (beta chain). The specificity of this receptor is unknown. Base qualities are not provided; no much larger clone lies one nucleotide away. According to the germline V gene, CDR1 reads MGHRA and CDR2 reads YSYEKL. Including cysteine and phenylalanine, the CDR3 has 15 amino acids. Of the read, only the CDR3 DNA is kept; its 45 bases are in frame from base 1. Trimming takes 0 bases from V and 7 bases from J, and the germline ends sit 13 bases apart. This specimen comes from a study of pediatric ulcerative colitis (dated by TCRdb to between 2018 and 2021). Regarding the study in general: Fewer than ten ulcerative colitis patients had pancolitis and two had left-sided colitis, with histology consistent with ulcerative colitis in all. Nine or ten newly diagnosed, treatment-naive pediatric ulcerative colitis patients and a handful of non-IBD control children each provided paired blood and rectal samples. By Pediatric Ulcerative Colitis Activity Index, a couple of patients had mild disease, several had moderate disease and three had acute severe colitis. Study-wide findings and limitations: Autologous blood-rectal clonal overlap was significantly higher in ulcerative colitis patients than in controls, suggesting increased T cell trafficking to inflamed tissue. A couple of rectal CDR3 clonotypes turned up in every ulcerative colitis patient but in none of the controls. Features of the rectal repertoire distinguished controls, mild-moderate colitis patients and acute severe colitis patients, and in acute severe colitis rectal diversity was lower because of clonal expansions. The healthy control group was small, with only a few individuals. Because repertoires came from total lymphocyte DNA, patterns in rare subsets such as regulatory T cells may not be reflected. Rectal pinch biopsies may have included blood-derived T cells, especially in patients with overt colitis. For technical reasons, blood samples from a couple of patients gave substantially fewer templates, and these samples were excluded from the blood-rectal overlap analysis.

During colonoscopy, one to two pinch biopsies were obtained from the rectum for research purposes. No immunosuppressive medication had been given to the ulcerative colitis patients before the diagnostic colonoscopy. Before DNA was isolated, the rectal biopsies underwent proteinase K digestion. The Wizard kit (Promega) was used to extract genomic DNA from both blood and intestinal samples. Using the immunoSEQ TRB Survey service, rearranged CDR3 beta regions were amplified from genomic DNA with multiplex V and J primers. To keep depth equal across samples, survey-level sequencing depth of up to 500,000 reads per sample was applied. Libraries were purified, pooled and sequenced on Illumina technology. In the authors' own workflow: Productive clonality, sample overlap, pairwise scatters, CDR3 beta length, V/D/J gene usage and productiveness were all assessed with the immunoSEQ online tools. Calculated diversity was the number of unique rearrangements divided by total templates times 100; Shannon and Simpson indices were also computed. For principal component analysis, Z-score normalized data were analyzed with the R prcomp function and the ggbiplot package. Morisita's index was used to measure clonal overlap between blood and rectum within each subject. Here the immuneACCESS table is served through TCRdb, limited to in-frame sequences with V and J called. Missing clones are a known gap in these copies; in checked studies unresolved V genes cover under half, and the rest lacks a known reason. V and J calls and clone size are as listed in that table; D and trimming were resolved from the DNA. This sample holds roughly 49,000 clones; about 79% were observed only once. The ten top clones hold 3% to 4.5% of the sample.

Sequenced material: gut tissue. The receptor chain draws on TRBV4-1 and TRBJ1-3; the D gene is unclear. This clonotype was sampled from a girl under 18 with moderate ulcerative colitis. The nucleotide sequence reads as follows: TGCGCCAGCAGCCAAGATGACCGCACGGGGAACACCATATATTTT. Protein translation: CASSQDDRTGNTIYF.